A single sample gave rise to the 25 T cell receptor beta chains below, sequenced in a study of tumor and adjacent non-tumor tissue in lung cancer. Three rounds of nested PCR, following a modified ARM-PCR protocol, produced the TCRbeta library. TCRdb passed the multiplex PCR reads through MiXCR, listing each CDR3 protein once. The sample lists tens of thousands of distinct CDR3 sequences, 60% to 65% occurring once. No cell sorting was done before RNA was extracted from the tissue. Distant lung tissue was collected more than 3 cm away from the tumor edge. What was sequenced was distant non-tumor lung tissue. The receptor source for this set is a woman in her seventies with non-small cell lung cancer.

Concerning this clonotype: One junction end disagrees with the germline gene, perhaps due to a read error. The rearrangement links TRBV6-5 to TRBJ2-3, with a weak D call TRBD2 (6 bases). Germline V CDR1 and CDR2: MNHEY, SVGAGI. There are 17 residues in the CDR3. The CDR3 bases are TGTGCCAGCAGTTACTCTAGAGGGACTTACTACCCAGATACGCAATATTTT. Translation: CASSYSRGTYYPDTQYF.

This clonotype was detected ten times or more. The V gene is TRBV12-3 or TRBV12-4, the J gene TRBJ2-5; no clear D gene. The V gene lost 1 base and the J gene lost 1 base, with 7 bases spanning the gap. The CDR3 contains 14 residues. CDR3 nucleotide sequence: TGTGCCAGCAGTTTAGTTAAGGGCCAAGAGACCCAGTACTTC. It encodes CASSLVKGQETQYF.

As to this clonotype: The junction does not match germline at one end; this may be a read error. The gene calls are TRBV10-3 and TRBJ2-7, with 10 bases identical to TRBD1. From germline, CDR1 is ENHRY and CDR2 SYGVKD. This CDR3 is built from 15 residues. The CDR3 DNA is TGTGCAATCAGTGAGGTGACAGGGGGCCTTTACGAGCAGTACTTC. It yields the protein CAISEVTGGLYEQYF.

Comments on this clonotype: A read error may produce the germline difference seen at one junction end. The V and J genes are TRBV29-1 and TRBJ2-7, with D possibly being TRBD2 (5 bases). Germline CDR1 and CDR2: SQVTM and ANQGSEA. This CDR3 is built from 11 residues. CDR3 region: CSVEDSYERYF. Here the CDR3 DNA reads TGTAGCGTTGAAGATTCTTACGAGCGGTACTTC.

This sequence joins TRBV19 and TRBJ1-3; 8 bases align to TRBD1. The CDR3 has 15 residues. The V segment lost 6 bases and the J segment 2 bases; nucleotides outside the gene matches: 6. CDR1 and CDR2 (germline): LNHDA, SQIVND (reference sequence). CDR3 in amino acids: CASRLTGAPGNTIYF. The CDR3 nucleotides read TGTGCCAGTAGGCTGACAGGGGCGCCTGGAAACACCATATATTTT.

The V gene is TRBV4-2, the J gene TRBJ2-3, with 8 bases fitting TRBD2. Per germline, CDR1 LGHNA and CDR2 YNFKEQ. The CDR3 has 16 amino acids. Germline trimming cut 6 bases from V and 6 bases from J; bases unmatched to any gene: 14. The CDR3, as DNA: TGTGCCAGCAGTCATGGGGTTAGCGGGAACCGGGATACGCAGTATTTT. Translation gives CASSHGVSGNRDTQYF.

Regarding this clonotype: One end of the junction varies from germline; a read error may be responsible. For the CDR3, the DNA is TGTGCCAGCACCCAAGGGGACCGTCGCGATGAGCAGTTCTTC. Translating it yields CASTQGDRRDEQFF. This chain connects TRBV4-2 to TRBJ2-1; TRBD1 or TRBD2 may be the D gene (5 bases each). Germline CDR1 is LGHNA and CDR2 is YNFKEQ. There are 14 residues in the CDR3.

About this clonotype: A junction end diverges from the germline sequence, so it may reflect a read error. The chain carries TRBV28 and TRBJ1-5; tentative D call: TRBD1 (6 bases). The germline gives CDR1 MDHEN, CDR2 SYDVKM. This CDR3 spans 14 amino acids. Here the CDR3 reads CTSSLVGRGQPQHF. The CDR3 nucleotides read TGTACCAGCAGTTTAGTTGGCAGGGGACAGCCCCAGCATTTT.

V and J are TRBV2 and TRBJ2-3; 7 nucleotides line up with TRBD1. CDR3 size: 14 residues. CDR1 SNHLY and CDR2 FYNNEI come from the germline V gene. J lost 3 bases, V lost 6 bases, and 6 bases had no gene match. CDR3 region: CASSRQGTTDTQYF. The DNA for the CDR3 is TGTGCCAGCAGCAGACAGGGTACGACAGATACGCAGTATTTT.

This clonotype was detected a few times. This may stem from a read error, because a much larger clone lies one nucleotide away. The V gene is TRBV13, the J gene TRBJ2-1; D may be TRBD2 (5 bases). CDR1 is PRHDT, CDR2 FYEKMQ, per germline (reference sequence). This CDR3 contains 14 residues. Deletions cut 6 bases from V and 9 bases from J, with 18 bases between. CDR3 coding DNA: TGTGCCAGCAGTCTTTCGGGCGGGTGGGTTGAGCAGTTCTTC. Translation gives CASSLSGGWVEQFF.

In the case of this clonotype: In this CDR3 the conserved last residue, phenylalanine or tryptophan, is missing, so a read error is likely. This chain connects TRBV4-1 to TRBJ2-1; D is unresolved. The V gene's germline CDR1 is MGHRA and CDR2 YSYEKL. The ends were cut back, 0 bases at V and 5 bases at J, with 8 bases in the middle. The CDR3 contains 14 residues. The CDR3 loop reads CASSQDSNHNEQFY. CDR3 in DNA: TGCGCCAGCAGCCAAGATTCGAACCACAATGAGCAGTTCTAC.

The chain links TRBV5-5 to TRBJ1-4; the D gene is possibly TRBD1 (5 bases). CDR1 is SGHKS, CDR2 YYEKEE, per germline (reference sequence). CDR3 length: 13 amino acids. The germline V and J ends were trimmed by 9 bases and 4 bases, with 13 bases remaining between them. CDR3 nucleotides: TGTGCCAACAGACGGGGCAGTAATGAAAAACTGTTTTTT. It codes for CANRRGSNEKLFF.

Worth noting for this clonotype: Germline and junction disagree at one end, which may indicate a read error. J is TRBJ2-7 and V is TRBV29-1, with D perhaps matching TRBD1 (5 bases). CDR1 SQVTM and CDR2 ANQGSEA come from the germline V gene. The CDR3 covers 13 residues. The CDR3 loop reads CSVVRETPYVQYF. The DNA of the CDR3 is TGCAGCGTGGTCAGGGAAACCCCCTACGTGCAGTACTTC.

Concerning this clonotype: Mismatch with germline at one junction end may stem from a read error. The chain combines TRBV10-3 with TRBJ1-2; no clear D. CDR3 length: 17 amino acids. CDR1 ENHRY and CDR2 SYGVKD come from the germline V gene. This CDR3 reads CAIRESNPPGLNYGYTF. The CDR3 nucleotides are TGTGCCATCAGAGAGTCGAATCCCCCGGGTCTGAACTATGGCTACACCTTC.

In its sample, this clonotype was seen a few times. V and J are TRBV6-6 and TRBJ2-6; no definite D call. In germline, CDR1 is MNHNY, CDR2 SVGAGI (reference sequence). CDR3 length equals 17 residues. V gave up 8 bases and J gave up 0 bases, with 17 bases separating them. The CDR3 DNA follows: TGTGCCAGCGGCTACATCCAGCGAATCTCTGGGGCCAACGTCCTGACTTTC. Its protein is CASGYIQRISGANVLTF.

In regard to this clonotype: A junction end diverges from the germline sequence, so it may reflect a read error. The chain combines TRBV20-1 with TRBJ1-1; a possible D gene is TRBD1 (5 bases). This CDR3 has 16 amino acids. The germline V gene encodes CDR1 DFQATT and CDR2 SNEGSKA (reference sequence). Here the CDR3 reads CSASHRPKFMNTEAFF. The CDR3 DNA reads as TGCAGTGCTAGTCACAGGCCTAAGTTTATGAACACCGAAGCTTTCTTT.

As to this clonotype: This may come from a read error, since a much larger clone is one base off. DNA of the CDR3: TGTGCCTGGAGCGGACTAGCGGGAGTCTACAAGCAGTACTTC. Translation: CAWSGLAGVYKQYF. The rearrangement links TRBV30 to TRBJ2-7; TRBD2 aligns across 13 bases. The CDR3 covers 14 residues. Germline-derived CDR1 and CDR2 are GTSNPN and SVGIG (reference sequence).

Of note for this clonotype: The junction differs from germline at one of its ends, possibly a read error. V and J are TRBV5-4 and TRBJ2-7, with D possibly matching TRBD2 (6 bases). Germline V gives CDR1 SGHNT, CDR2 YYREEE (reference sequence). The CDR3 is 14 amino acids. The DNA of the CDR3 is TGTGCCAGGAGCTTGGACGGGGACTCCTATGAGCAGTACTTC. Protein sequence: CARSLDGDSYEQYF.

CDR3 sequence: CASSLIAGGWEKLFF. The CDR3 DNA follows: TGTGCCAGCAGCTTGATTGCAGGCGGCTGGGAAAAACTGTTTTTT. The V call is TRBV5-6, the J call TRBJ1-4; D not certain. CDR3 length equals 15 residues. Looked up from germline, CDR1 is SGHDT and CDR2 is YYEEEE. Between the trimmed V and J ends, which lost 1 base and 8 bases, there was a span of 15 bases.

In the case of this clonotype: One base away lies a much larger clone, so this may be a sequencing read error. The CDR3 protein is CSVRPFTQGTQYF. The CDR3 nucleotides read TGCAGCGTCAGACCCTTTACCCAAGGGACCCAGTACTTC. This chain joins TRBV29-1 and TRBJ2-5; no clear D gene. Per the germline V gene, CDR1 is SQVTM and CDR2 is ANQGSEA. The CDR3 is 13 amino acids. The full variable domain, in which reference TRBV29-1 and TRBJ2-5 provide the parts outside the CDR3, is SAVISQKPSRDICQRGTSLTIQCQVDSQVTMMFWYRQQPGQSLTLIATANQGSEATYESGFVIDKFPISRPNLTFSTLTVSNMSPEDSSIYLCSVRPFTQGTQYFGPGTRLLVL.

Regarding this clonotype: One end of the junction is discordant with germline, which a read error may explain. The gene calls are TRBV6-5 and TRBJ2-6; 7 nucleotides align to TRBD2. The CDR3 has 17 amino acids. CDR1 is MNHEY and CDR2 is SVGAGI in the germline V gene. CDR3 sequence (DNA): TGTGCCAGCAATTACCCGGGGGGAGGCTCTGGGGCCAACGTCCTGACTTTC. This gives the protein CASNYPGGGSGANVLTF.

A few counts support this clonotype. An end of the junction differs from the germline gene, which may be a read error. This sequence joins TRBV11-1 and TRBJ2-7; D ambiguous. Germline-derived CDR1 and CDR2 are SGHAT and FQDESV (reference sequence). The CDR3 has 13 residues. The CDR3 reads CASSSWISYEQYF. In DNA, the CDR3 is TGTGCCAGTAGCTCATGGATTTCCTACGAGCAGTACTTC.

Concerning this clonotype: A much bigger clone sits one base away, suggesting this may be a read error. The chain recombines TRBV12-3 or TRBV12-4 with TRBJ1-6; no clear D gene. The CDR3 covers 13 residues. CDR3 in amino acids: CASSPADNSSLHF. CDR3 in DNA: TGTGCCAGCAGTCCTGCGGATAATTCATCCCTCCACTTT.

A word on this clonotype: Since a much larger clone is just one base distant, this may be a read error. The CDR3 coding sequence is TGTACCAGCAGTTTCGAATATGGCTACACCTTC. The encoded protein is CTSSFEYGYTF. V is TRBV28 and J is TRBJ1-2, with D uncertain. The V gene's germline CDR1 is MDHEN and CDR2 SYDVKM. The CDR3 consists of 11 residues.

Concerning this clonotype itself: Sequence at one end of the junction differs from germline and may be a read error. This chain connects TRBV6-5 to TRBJ2-1, with D possibly TRBD2 on 7 matching bases. The length of the CDR3 is 13 residues. Germline V CDR1 and CDR2: MNHEY, SVGAGI. CDR3 in DNA: TGTGCCAACAGTTATTTAGGGGGGGGTGAGCAGTTCTTC. This codes for CANSYLGGGEQFF.